Included here is one TCR beta chain sequence, with context. Trimming took off 5 bases at V and 0 bases at J, with 13 bases between the two ends. From germline, CDR1 is SEHNR and CDR2 FQNEAQ (reference sequence). The CDR3 is 16 residues long. This entry comes from a study of T cells in localized non-small cell lung cancer. Profiling relied on immunoSEQ multiplex PCR, and the TCRdb table lists in-frame clones only, not all of them. Of approximately 21,000 clones in the sample, approximately 85% are singletons; the top ten hold roughly 29%. This TCR was recovered from a male donor at least 60 years old with stage II lung adenocarcinoma. The rearrangement joins TRBV7-9 to TRBJ1-4; a weak D match, TRBD1 (5 bases). Here the sequenced sample was peripheral blood mononuclear cells, taken before any cancer treatment. CDR3 sequence: CASSLSRGATNEKLFF. The CDR3 DNA sequence: TGTGCCAGCAGCCTTAGCCGGGGGGCAACTAATGAAAAACTGTTTTTT.